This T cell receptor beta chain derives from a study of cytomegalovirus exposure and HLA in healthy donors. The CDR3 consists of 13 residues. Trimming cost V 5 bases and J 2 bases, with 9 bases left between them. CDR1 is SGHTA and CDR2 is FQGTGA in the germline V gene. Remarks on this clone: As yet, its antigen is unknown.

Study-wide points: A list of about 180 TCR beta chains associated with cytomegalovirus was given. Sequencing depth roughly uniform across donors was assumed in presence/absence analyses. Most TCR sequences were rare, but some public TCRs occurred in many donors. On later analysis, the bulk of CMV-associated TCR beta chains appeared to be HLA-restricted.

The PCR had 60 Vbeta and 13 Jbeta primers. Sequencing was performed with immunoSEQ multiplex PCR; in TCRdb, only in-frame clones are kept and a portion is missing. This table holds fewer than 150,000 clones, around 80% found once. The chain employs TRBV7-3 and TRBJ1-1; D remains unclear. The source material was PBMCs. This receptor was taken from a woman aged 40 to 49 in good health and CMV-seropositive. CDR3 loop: CASSPQVNTEAFF. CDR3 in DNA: TGTGCCAGCAGCCCCCAGGTAAACACTGAAGCTTTCTTT.